These 15 T cell receptor beta chains came from one sample sequenced in a study of T cells in Graves' hyperthyroidism and ophthalmopathy. Amplified TCR beta CDR3 regions came from RNA transcripts. An initial round of RT-PCR targeting the TCR CDR3 relied on the HTBI primer set. MiXCR was run by TCRdb on the multiplex PCR reads, yielding one entry per CDR3 protein. In the table there are about 130,000 distinct CDR3 sequences, around 20% of which are singletons. Sequencing used blood. These receptors came from a woman aged 50 to 65 with Graves' hyperthyroidism that later progressed to Graves' ophthalmopathy.

This clonotype was counted ten times or more. The chain carries TRBV2 and TRBJ2-1, with D hard to call. Germline assignment: CDR1 SNHLY and CDR2 FYNNEI. Trimming took 6 bases from V and 5 from J, leaving 5 bases between them. The CDR3 totals 11 residues. CDR3 protein: CASRENNEQFF. CDR3 in DNA: TGTGCCAGCAGAGAAAACAATGAGCAGTTCTTC.

This clonotype was counted many times. The chain uses TRBV27 and TRBJ1-1, with D hard to call. The CDR3 spans 14 residues. V shed 2 bases and J shed 0 bases, with 7 bases lying between them. Germline V gives CDR1 MNHEY, CDR2 SMNVEV (reference sequence). CDR3 sequence reads: CASSLRAMNTEAFF. CDR3 DNA sequence: TGTGCCAGCAGTTTACGGGCTATGAACACTGAAGCTTTCTTT.

In this sample, this clonotype turned up many times. The chain links TRBV28 to TRBJ2-7; TRBD2 matches at 10 bases. CDR1 is MDHEN and CDR2 is SYDVKM in the germline V gene. J was trimmed by 5 bases and V by 3 bases; bases with no gene match: 10. The CDR3 is 16 residues long. CDR3 DNA sequence: TGTGCCAGCAGTTTCCCCCCTAGCGGGAGAACCCACGAGCAGTACTTC. Encoded protein: CASSFPPSGRTHEQYF.

At least ten counts were recorded for this clonotype. This chain uses TRBV7-3 with TRBJ2-1; no firm D call. Trimming left V 2 bases short and J 6 bases short, with 8 bases between. The CDR3 runs to 13 residues. Per germline, CDR1 SGHTA and CDR2 FQGTGA. CDR3 residues: CASSLPPVNEQFF. CDR3 in DNA: TGTGCCAGCAGCTTACCTCCCGTCAATGAGCAGTTCTTC.

This clonotype has at least ten counts. The rearrangement uses TRBV28 and TRBJ2-7, with TRBD2 as a possible D gene (7 bases). Trimming removed 6 bases from V and 4 bases from J, with 13 bases in between. CDR1 MDHEN and CDR2 SYDVKM come from the germline V gene. CDR3 size: 13 residues. The CDR3 DNA follows: TGTGCCAGCAGCCGGGGAGGGGGGTACGAGCAGTACTTC. Translation: CASSRGGGYEQYF. Filled out from reference TRBV28 and TRBJ2-7, the complete variable domain reads DVKVTQSSRYLVKRTGEKVFLECVQDMDHENMFWYRQDPGLGLRLIYFSYDVKMKEKGDIPEGYSVSREKKERFSLILESASTNQTSMYLCASSRGGGYEQYFGPGTRLTVT.

This chain joins TRBV7-2 and TRBJ1-2; TRBD1 is a possible D gene (5 bases). The V end was cut by 3 bases, the J end by 5 bases, with 13 bases between. The CDR3 runs to 14 residues. Germline CDR1 SGHTA, CDR2 FQGNSA. The CDR3 loop is CASSFGAPGYGYTF. The CDR3 nucleotides read TGTGCCAGCAGCTTTGGGGCGCCCGGGTATGGCTACACCTTC.

Ten or more counts support this clonotype. The rearrangement uses TRBV20-1 and TRBJ2-3, with 7 positions matching TRBD2. CDR3 size: 14 residues. The V and J ends lost 4 bases and 2 bases, in that order; junction bases with no gene match: 6. Germline lookup yields CDR1 DFQATT and CDR2 SNEGSKA (reference sequence). CDR3 coding DNA: TGCAGTGCTAACATAGGGACTAACACAGATACGCAGTATTTT. It yields the protein CSANIGTNTDTQYF.

This clonotype was seen a few times. The chain has TRBV4-1 and TRBJ2-6, with D perhaps being TRBD1 or TRBD2 (5 bases each). The CDR3 length is 16 residues. CDR1 is MGHRA, CDR2 YSYEKL, per germline. The ends were cut back, 0 bases at V and 4 bases at J, with 10 bases in the middle. As DNA, the CDR3 is TGCGCCAGCAGCCAAGATGGGACCCGGGGGGCCAACGTCCTGACTTTC. Translating gives CASSQDGTRGANVLTF.

This clonotype appeared once. Being one base from a much bigger clone, this may be a read error. The CDR3 bases are TGTGCCATCAGTGCCCCTACGACAGGGTTCGGGTACGAGCAGTTCTTC. Protein: CAISAPTTGFGYEQFF. The chain carries TRBV10-3 and TRBJ2-1; 7 bases are a match to TRBD1. Germline assignment: CDR1 ENHRY and CDR2 SYGVKD. Unmatched junction bases numbered 16, after V lost 4 bases and J lost 10 bases. The CDR3 loop spans 16 amino acids.

The J gene is TRBJ2-4, the V gene TRBV19; D remains ambiguous. Germline V gene data show CDR1 as LNHDA and CDR2 as SQIVND (reference sequence). Trimming took off 2 bases at V and 0 bases at J, with 11 bases between the two ends. The CDR3 extends over 16 amino acids. CDR3 region: CASSISLGLAKNIQYF. The CDR3 region has the DNA TGTGCCAGTAGTATAAGTCTAGGATTAGCCAAAAACATTCAGTACTTC.

J is TRBJ2-2 and V is TRBV7-8; 7 bases agree with TRBD2. This CDR3 has 15 residues. Per the germline V gene, CDR1 is SGHVS and CDR2 is FQNEAQ. V dropped 3 bases and J dropped 5; count of bases not matched to a gene: 6. CDR3 sequence: CASSLGGSGTGELFF. In DNA, the CDR3 is TGTGCCAGCAGCTTGGGAGGGAGTGGGACCGGGGAGCTGTTTTTT.

The table lists this clonotype with a few counts. V is TRBV9 and J is TRBJ1-6, with no clear D. The CDR3 is made up of 14 amino acids. Germline V gives CDR1 SGDLS, CDR2 YYNGEE. Trimming stripped 3 bases from V and 6 bases from J, with 10 bases between. CDR3: CASSARVVNSPLHF. In DNA form, the CDR3 reads TGTGCCAGCAGCGCAAGGGTAGTTAATTCACCCCTCCACTTT.

The rearrangement links TRBV29-1 to TRBJ2-2; D remains ambiguous. The CDR3 length is 12 residues. Germline values: CDR1 SQVTM, CDR2 ANQGSEA. The V gene lost 3 bases and the J gene lost 2 bases, with 4 bases spanning the gap. The chain's CDR3 is CSVDFNTGELFF. CDR3 coding DNA: TGCAGCGTTGATTTCAACACCGGGGAGCTGTTTTTT.

This clonotype was seen only a few times. The chain recombines TRBV5-1 with TRBJ2-1; 10 nucleotides match TRBD2. Germline loops: CDR1 SGHRS, CDR2 YFSETQ. This CDR3 contains 18 residues. The trim removed 4 bases at V and 6 bases at J, leaving 16 bases unmatched. The chain's CDR3 is CASSPGVVAGGTSNEQFF. The CDR3 bases are TGCGCCAGCAGCCCAGGGGTTGTAGCGGGAGGAACCAGCAATGAGCAGTTCTTC.

This clonotype was observed a few times. V gene TRBV24-1 combines with J gene TRBJ2-2; a weak D match, TRBD1 (6 bases). The CDR3 length is 15 residues. Germline V gene data show CDR1 as KGHDR and CDR2 as SFDVKD. V was trimmed by 6 bases and J by 5 bases, leaving 15 bases between them. CDR3 bases: TGTGCCACCAGTATGGCAGGGGTAAGGACCGGGGAGCTGTTTTTT. Translating gives CATSMAGVRTGELFF.